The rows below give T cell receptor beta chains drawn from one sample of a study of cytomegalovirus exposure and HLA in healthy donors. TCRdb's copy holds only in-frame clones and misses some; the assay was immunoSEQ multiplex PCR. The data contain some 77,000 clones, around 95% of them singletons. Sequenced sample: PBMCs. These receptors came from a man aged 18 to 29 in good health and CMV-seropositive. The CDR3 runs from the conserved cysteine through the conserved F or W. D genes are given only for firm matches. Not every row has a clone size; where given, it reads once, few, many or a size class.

CDR3aa: CASSPQTGTYGYTF
CDR3nt: TGTGCCAGCAGTCCTCAGACAGGGACTTATGGCTACACCTTC
v_gene: TRBV6-4
abundance: .
j_gene: TRBJ1-2
d_gene: TRBD1

CDR3aa: CASSPDLTVNTEAFF
CDR3nt: TGTGCCAGCAGCCCCGACCTGACAGTGAACACTGAAGCTTTCTTT
v_gene: TRBV5-8
abundance: .
j_gene: TRBJ1-1
d_gene: .

CDR3aa: CASSIQGASYNEQFF
CDR3nt: TGTGCCAGCAGCATACAGGGGGCATCCTACAATGAGCAGTTCTTC
v_gene: TRBV6-6
abundance: .
j_gene: TRBJ2-1
d_gene: TRBD1

CDR3aa: CAIRESGPSAEQFF
CDR3nt: TGTGCCATCAGAGAAAGCGGGCCTTCGGCAGAGCAGTTCTTC
v_gene: TRBV10-3
abundance: .
j_gene: TRBJ2-1
d_gene: .

CDR3aa: CASSLNPGDSYEQYF
CDR3nt: TGCGCCAGCAGCTTGAATCCGGGGGACTCCTACGAGCAGTACTTC
v_gene: TRBV5-1
abundance: .
j_gene: TRBJ2-7
d_gene: .

CDR3aa: CASSFSGEAQPQHF
CDR3nt: TGCGCCAGCAGCTTTTCAGGGGAAGCTCAGCCCCAGCATTTT
v_gene: TRBV5-1
abundance: .
j_gene: TRBJ1-5
d_gene: .

CDR3aa: CASSEVSGSYTDTQYF
CDR3nt: TGTGCCAGCAGTGAAGTGAGCGGGAGTTACACAGATACGCAGTATTTT
v_gene: TRBV6-1
abundance: .
j_gene: TRBJ2-3
d_gene: TRBD2

CDR3aa: CASSLTRGRGQYF
CDR3nt: TGTGCCAGCAGTTTGACCAGGGGGCGAGGGCAGTACTTC
v_gene: TRBV27
abundance: .
j_gene: TRBJ2-7
d_gene: TRBD1

CDR3aa: CASSPRTSGSTDTQYF
CDR3nt: TGTGCCAGTAGTCCAAGGACTAGCGGGAGCACAGATACGCAGTATTTT
v_gene: TRBV19
abundance: .
j_gene: TRBJ2-3
d_gene: TRBD2

CDR3aa: CASSPGSGRTYEQYF
CDR3nt: TGTGCCAGTTCCCCAGGAAGCGGGAGGACCTACGAGCAGTACTTC
v_gene: TRBV19
abundance: .
j_gene: TRBJ2-7
d_gene: TRBD2

CDR3aa: CASSPRTSGRGGTGELFF
CDR3nt: TGCGCCAGCAGCCCGAGGACTAGCGGGAGAGGAGGCACCGGGGAGCTGTTTTTT
v_gene: TRBV5-1
abundance: once
j_gene: TRBJ2-2
d_gene: TRBD2

CDR3aa: CASSISRGGFISYNEQFF
CDR3nt: TGTGCCAGTAGTATATCAAGGGGTGGGTTCATTTCATACAATGAGCAGTTCTTC
v_gene: TRBV19
abundance: .
j_gene: TRBJ2-1
d_gene: .

CDR3aa: CASQTGTSNNEQFF
CDR3nt: TGTGCCAGCCAAACCGGGACTTCGAACAATGAGCAGTTCTTC
v_gene: TRBV19
abundance: .
j_gene: TRBJ2-1
d_gene: .

CDR3aa: CASSHGTGANQPQHF
CDR3nt: TGCGCCAGCAGCCACGGGACAGGGGCAAATCAGCCCCAGCATTTT
v_gene: TRBV4-1
abundance: .
j_gene: TRBJ1-5
d_gene: TRBD1

CDR3aa: CAWSLGQGNEKLFF
CDR3nt: TGTGCCTGGAGTCTCGGGCAGGGAAATGAAAAACTGTTTTTT
v_gene: TRBV30
abundance: .
j_gene: TRBJ1-4
d_gene: .

CDR3aa: CASSPRLQGGFQETQYF
CDR3nt: TGTGCCAGCTCACCACGGCTGCAGGGGGGCTTCCAAGAGACCCAGTACTTC
v_gene: TRBV18
abundance: .
j_gene: TRBJ2-5
d_gene: .

CDR3aa: CASSLQASSTYEQYF
CDR3nt: TGTGCCAGCAGCCTCCAGGCCTCATCCACCTACGAGCAGTACTTC
v_gene: TRBV7-2
abundance: .
j_gene: TRBJ2-7
d_gene: .

CDR3aa: CATRPGQGGGSYNEQFF
CDR3nt: TGTGCCACCAGACCGGGACAGGGGGGAGGTTCCTACAATGAGCAGTTCTTC
v_gene: TRBV15
abundance: once
j_gene: TRBJ2-1
d_gene: TRBD1

CDR3aa: CASSLNRLAGGGNEQFF
CDR3nt: TGTGCCAGCAGCTTGAACCGGCTAGCGGGGGGCGGGAATGAGCAGTTCTTC
v_gene: TRBV5-4
abundance: .
j_gene: TRBJ2-1
d_gene: TRBD2

CDR3aa: CATSTGSGSPLHF
CDR3nt: TGTGCCACCAGCACTGGCAGCGGTTCACCCCTCCACTTT
v_gene: TRBV15
abundance: .
j_gene: TRBJ1-6
d_gene: .

CDR3aa: CASSQTSGSSDTQYF
CDR3nt: TGTGCCAGCAGCCAAACTAGCGGGAGTTCAGATACGCAGTATTTT
v_gene: TRBV6-4
abundance: few
j_gene: TRBJ2-3
d_gene: TRBD2

CDR3aa: CASSYKRGSPTYEQYF
CDR3nt: TGTGCCAGCAGTTACAAAAGAGGTAGCCCAACCTACGAGCAGTACTTC
v_gene: TRBV6-5
abundance: .
j_gene: TRBJ2-7
d_gene: .

CDR3aa: CASSAKVEGVNIQYF
CDR3nt: TGTGCCAGCAGCGCGAAGGTGGAAGGGGTAAACATTCAGTACTTC
v_gene: TRBV5-4
abundance: .
j_gene: TRBJ2-4
d_gene: .

CDR3aa: CASSPSGVRGAFF
CDR3nt: TGTGCCAGCAGTCCCTCCGGGGTCAGAGGAGCTTTCTTT
v_gene: TRBV28
abundance: .
j_gene: TRBJ1-1
d_gene: .

CDR3aa: CASSEGTSLHEQFF
CDR3nt: TGTGCCAGCAGTGAAGGGACTAGCCTGCATGAGCAGTTCTTC
v_gene: TRBV2
abundance: .
j_gene: TRBJ2-1
d_gene: TRBD2

CDR3aa: CASSTRLARNTGELFF
CDR3nt: TGTGCCAGTAGTACTCGACTAGCGCGGAACACCGGGGAGCTGTTTTTT
v_gene: TRBV19
abundance: .
j_gene: TRBJ2-2
d_gene: TRBD2

CDR3aa: CASSGGTSTGELFF
CDR3nt: TGTGCCAGCAGTGGGGGGACCTCCACCGGGGAGCTGTTTTTT
v_gene: TRBV5-4
abundance: .
j_gene: TRBJ2-2
d_gene: .

CDR3aa: CASSLAGRGNEQFF
CDR3nt: TGTGCCAGCTCATTAGCGGGGCGGGGCAATGAGCAGTTCTTC
v_gene: TRBV27
abundance: .
j_gene: TRBJ2-1
d_gene: TRBD2